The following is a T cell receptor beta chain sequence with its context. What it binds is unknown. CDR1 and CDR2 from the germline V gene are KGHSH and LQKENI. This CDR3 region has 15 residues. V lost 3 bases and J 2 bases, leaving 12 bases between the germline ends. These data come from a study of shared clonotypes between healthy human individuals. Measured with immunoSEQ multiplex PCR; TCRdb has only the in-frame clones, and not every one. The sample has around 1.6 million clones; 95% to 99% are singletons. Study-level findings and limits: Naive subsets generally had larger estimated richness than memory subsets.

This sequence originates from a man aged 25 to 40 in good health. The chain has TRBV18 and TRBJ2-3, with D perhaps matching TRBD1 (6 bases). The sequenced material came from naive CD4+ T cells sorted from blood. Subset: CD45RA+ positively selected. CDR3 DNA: TGTGCCAGCTCACCTACAGGGCCCAACACAGATACGCAGTATTTT. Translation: CASSPTGPNTDTQYF.